This TCR beta chain was obtained from a study of T cells after yellow fever vaccination (dated by TCRdb to 2018 to 2020). Regarding the research as a whole: Libraries from fractions with low cell numbers were prepared with the SMART-Seq v4 Ultra Low Input RNA kit. To track T-cell clones before and after primary and booster YFV17D yellow fever vaccination, bulk TCR alpha and beta repertoires were sequenced longitudinally. Two healthy male donors made up the cohort, one aged 18 to 29 years and the other aged 30 to 40 years. Bulk PBMC replicates and cell subsets were isolated from blood drawn at multiple timepoints before and after both primary and secondary immunization. Results the study describes overall, beyond this receptor: A small fraction of clonotypes showed up in both the CD4 and CD8 compartments, probably as a result of convergent recombination. Most clones expanded after primary vaccination (96% of CD4 and about 85% of CD8) were re-detected after the booster, suggesting that broad memory maintenance occurred. Because abundant contaminating clonotypes from the bulk population could be contained in FACS-sorted repertoires, computational filtering was required. Compared with the primary T-cell response, the secondary T-cell response was weaker but faster, peaking on day 5 rather than day 15. Only a couple of donors were included in the study, so the extent to which the findings can be generalized is limited.

The CDR3 runs 18 amino acids, cysteine and phenylalanine included. The sequence is cut down to CDR3 DNA, 54 bases in frame from base 1. CDR1 DFQATT and CDR2 SNEGSKA are derived from the germline V gene (reference sequence). Trimmed from V: 7 bases; trimmed from J: 0 bases; junction bases lacking a gene match: 18. Reads for this sample came from an Illumina NovaSeq 6000. Synthesis of TCR cDNA relied on 5'RACE template switching, a step that introduced a universal primer site along with unique molecular identifiers. Priming of cDNA synthesis was performed from both the TCR alpha and TCR beta constant segments. Library amplification involved two PCR steps, and the second step added sample barcodes and sequencing adapters. Sequencing of libraries was done on Illumina HiSeq 2500 (2x100 bp) or NovaSeq (2x150 bp). In the authors' own workflow: Demultiplexing of reads and collapsing into UMI consensus sequences were performed with MIGEC, and V(D)J alignment was carried out with MiXCR. Vaccine-responding clonotypes were defined with edgeR using replicate PBMC samples, requiring FDR below 0.01 and a log2 fold change above 5 up to day 15. Each bulk clonotype received a CD4 or CD8 identity based on whether the sequenced CD4 or CD8 repertoire contained that clonotype at higher abundance. TCRdb handled the public reads itself, with Q25 trimming in fastp and clone calling in MiXCR, and kept productive beta chains. Each CDR3 protein gets just one entry, which takes the most common genes and DNA from the rows behind it. These V and J calls derive from TCRdb rather than the authors' analysis. Across this sample there are 350,000 to 450,000 distinct CDR3 sequences, with roughly a sixth seen only once. The ten biggest clones cover roughly a sixth of the sample.

This specimen's treatment or condition label, interpreted: live attenuated yellow fever vaccine strain. At every blood-draw timepoint, two biological replicates of bulk PBMCs were collected. A standard Ficoll-Paque protocol was used to isolate PBMCs from peripheral blood. RNA was extracted with TriZol from bulk PBMCs, CD4 and CD8 fractions, and dextramer-positive and dextramer-negative fractions. This clonotype has just a few counts. Its recognized antigen is unknown. The input lacks base qualities; no much larger clone sits a single base away. This specimen was PBMCs, taken before the yellow fever booster vaccination. The clonotype was recovered from a man aged 18 to 29 who received the YFV17D yellow fever vaccine. The chain is assembled from TRBV20-1 and TRBJ1-3; TRBD1 matches 7 bases in the middle. The CDR3 reads CSVRSLPRTGLSGNTIYF. The sequenced DNA: TGCAGTGTTCGAAGCCTCCCTCGGACAGGCCTCTCTGGAAACACCATATATTTT.